Listed here are 30 T cell receptor beta chains from one sample, sequenced in a study of shared clonotypes between healthy human individuals. Libraries were prepared by immunoSEQ multiplex PCR; TCRdb keeps only in-frame clonotypes and omits some of them. The sample lists hundreds of thousands of clones; around 72% were seen once. Sequencing was performed on memory CD4+ T cells sorted from blood. As to subset: CD45RA-negative fraction. Receptors were obtained from a woman aged 30 to 39 in good health.

Note on this clone: Possible read error: a much larger clone is one base away. The identical CDR3 is also encoded by other nucleotide sequences in the sample. The rearrangement uses TRBV5-1 and TRBJ2-1; tentative D call: TRBD2 (5 bases). The CDR3 runs 15 residues. The V end was cut by 0 bases, the J end by 0 bases, with 7 bases between. The germline gives CDR1 SGHRS, CDR2 YFSETQ. The CDR3 reads CASSLDTSSYNEQFF. CDR3 coding DNA: TGCGCCAGCAGCTTGGACACTAGCTCCTACAATGAGCAGTTCTTC.

CDR3 sequence (DNA): TGTGCCAGCAGACGACAGGGGATTCCGGGCTACGAGCAGTACTTC. Its translation is CASRRQGIPGYEQYF. The chain is built from TRBV2 and TRBJ2-7, with 8 bases identical to TRBD1. The CDR3 totals 15 residues. Germline-derived CDR1 and CDR2 are SNHLY and FYNNEI. Germline trimming cut 6 bases from V and 3 bases from J; bases unmatched to any gene: 10.

The chain is built from TRBV27 and TRBJ2-7; D is uncertain. CDR3 length equals 12 residues. Germline V gives CDR1 MNHEY, CDR2 SMNVEV (reference sequence). V lost 8 bases, J lost 0 bases, and 8 bases lay in between. CDR3 in amino acids: CASYTSSYEQYF. The CDR3 DNA reads TGTGCCAGCTACACCAGCTCCTACGAGCAGTACTTC.

The chain couples TRBV2 to TRBJ1-1, with D tentatively TRBD1 (6 bases). Germline V CDR1 and CDR2: SNHLY, FYNNEI. The CDR3 is 15 residues long. Trimming took off 2 bases at V and 1 base at J, with 11 bases between the two ends. This chain's CDR3 is CASSERVGGNTEAFF. CDR3 in DNA: TGTGCCAGCAGTGAAAGGGTAGGGGGGAACACTGAAGCTTTCTTT.

The rearrangement uses TRBV7-9 and TRBJ1-1; D gene uncertain. The CDR3 is made up of 13 amino acids. Between the trimmed V and J ends, which lost 2 bases and 9 bases, there was a span of 13 bases. The germline CDR1 and CDR2 sequences are SEHNR and FQNEAQ (reference sequence). The CDR3 sequence is CASSLQSASQAFF. DNA for the CDR3: TGTGCCAGCAGCTTACAATCTGCGAGCCAAGCTTTCTTT. Full variable domain (remainder filled in from reference TRBV7-9 and TRBJ1-1): DTGVSQNPRHKITKRGQNVTFRCDPISEHNRLYWYRQTLGQGPEFLTYFQNEAQLEKSRLLSDRFSAERPKGSFSTLEIQRTEQGDSAMYLCASSLQSASQAFFGQGTRLTVV.

This clone was found a few times. This chain connects TRBV13 to TRBJ2-6; D ambiguous. The V end lost 6 bases, the J end lost 1 base, and 10 bases lay between the germline ends. CDR1 and CDR2 (germline): PRHDT, FYEKMQ (reference sequence). The CDR3 consists of 15 residues. CDR3 DNA sequence: TGTGCCAGCAGGCATCGAGGTTCTGGGGCCAACGTCCTGACTTTC. It translates to CASRHRGSGANVLTF.

V gene TRBV29-1 combines with J gene TRBJ1-5; TRBD1 matches at 7 bases. Germline CDR1 reads SQVTM; CDR2 reads ANQGSEA. With V trimmed by 4 bases and J by 4 bases, 7 bases remained unmatched. The CDR3 covers 14 residues. The CDR3 sequence is CSVAKAGGNQPQHF. The DNA of the CDR3 is TGCAGCGTTGCCAAGGCAGGGGGAAATCAGCCCCAGCATTTT.

This chain connects TRBV14 to TRBJ2-1, with TRBD2 as a possible D gene (6 bases). V shed 4 bases and J shed 8 bases, with 12 bases lying between them. The CDR3 consists of 13 residues. Per germline, CDR1 SGHDN and CDR2 FVKESK. The CDR3 DNA reads TGTGCCAGCAGCCTGGCGGGGAGCGATGAGCAGTTCTTC. Encoded protein: CASSLAGSDEQFF.

V usage is TRBV19 and J usage is TRBJ1-5; D not certain. Between the trimmed V and J ends, which lost 2 bases and 5 bases, there was a span of 10 bases. The CDR3 consists of 14 residues. Germline CDR1 LNHDA, CDR2 SQIVND (reference sequence). The CDR3 loop is CASSIRREDQPQHF. CDR3 DNA sequence: TGTGCCAGTAGTATACGGCGGGAGGATCAGCCCCAGCATTTT. Filled out from reference TRBV19 and TRBJ1-5, the complete variable domain reads DGGITQSPKYLFRKEGQNVTLSCEQNLNHDAMYWYRQDPGQGLRLIYYSQIVNDFQKGDIAEGYSVSREKKESFPLTVTSAQKNPTAFYLCASSIRREDQPQHFGDGTRLSIL.

V usage is TRBV2 and J usage is TRBJ2-5; TRBD2 is a possible D gene (6 bases). Germline V lookup: CDR1 SNHLY, CDR2 FYNNEI. The CDR3 has 11 residues. V gave up 6 bases and J gave up 7 bases, with 9 bases separating them. The CDR3 reads CASRGEVTQYF. Written as DNA, the CDR3 is TGTGCCAGCAGGGGGGAGGTGACCCAGTACTTC.

In its sample, this clone was seen many times. This sample also contains other DNA sequences that code for the same CDR3. The chain uses TRBV5-1 and TRBJ1-4, with 7 bases matching TRBD1. Germline V lookup: CDR1 SGHRS, CDR2 YFSETQ. The length of the CDR3 is 15 residues. The V and J ends lost 0 bases and 4 bases, in that order; junction bases with no gene match: 3. The CDR3 nucleotides read TGCGCCAGCAGCTTGGGTGACAGGGATAATGAAAAACTGTTTTTT. Its translation is CASSLGDRDNEKLFF.

This chain connects TRBV28 to TRBJ1-2; D remains unclear. The CDR3 sequence is 16 residues long. Germline V lookup: CDR1 MDHEN, CDR2 SYDVKM. V was shortened by 1 base and J by 2 bases, with 14 bases between the two germline ends. CDR3 sequence: CASSLSGFSENYGYTF. The CDR3, as DNA: TGTGCCAGCAGTTTATCCGGTTTCAGCGAGAACTATGGCTACACCTTC.

This chain joins TRBV5-1 and TRBJ2-1; tentative D call: TRBD1 (5 bases). Germline V gene sequence: CDR1 SGHRS, CDR2 YFSETQ. The CDR3 is 14 residues long. Deletions cut 4 bases from V and 5 bases from J, with 13 bases between. The CDR3 is CASSLATDHNEQFF. CDR3 in DNA: TGCGCCAGCAGCCTTGCGACAGATCACAATGAGCAGTTCTTC.

The rearrangement links TRBV7-2 to TRBJ2-5; no firm D call. Trimming took 2 bases from V and 5 from J, leaving 9 bases between them. The V gene's germline CDR1 is SGHTA and CDR2 FQGNSA. The CDR3 totals 13 residues. The CDR3 DNA is TGTGCCAGCAGCTTACTCCGGTGGGAGACCCAGTACTTC. Its protein is CASSLLRWETQYF.

The rearrangement joins TRBV11-2 to TRBJ2-5; D is perhaps TRBD2 (5 bases). Germline CDR1 reads SGHAT; CDR2 reads FQNNGV. Trimming stripped 2 bases from V and 5 bases from J, with 12 bases between. The length of the CDR3 is 14 residues. The CDR3 coding sequence is TGTGCCAGCAGCTTATCGCGGGTAGGGGAGACCCAGTACTTC. Translated: CASSLSRVGETQYF.

The CDR3 DNA is TGTGCCAGCAAGGCCCGGGACTATAGCTCCTACGAGCAGTACTTC. This gives the protein CASKARDYSSYEQYF. This rearrangement joins TRBV7-2 to TRBJ2-7; 7 nucleotides line up with TRBD2. Germline lookup yields CDR1 SGHTA and CDR2 FQGNSA. V trimming: 7 bases; J trimming: 0 bases; junction bases outside the gene matches: 9. This CDR3 contains 15 residues.

The J gene is TRBJ2-7, the V gene TRBV28; D is unresolved. Looked up from germline, CDR1 is MDHEN and CDR2 is SYDVKM. With 7 bases removed from V and 7 bases from J, the gap between germline ends came to 11 bases. The CDR3 contains 11 residues. The chain's CDR3 is CASTYYGEQYF. In DNA form, the CDR3 reads TGTGCCAGCACCTATTATGGAGAGCAGTACTTC.

The sample holds a few counts of this clone. This chain connects TRBV15 to TRBJ1-2; no firm D call. V lost 1 base and J lost 4, with 10 bases in between. Germline V gives CDR1 LNHNV, CDR2 YYDKDF (reference sequence). The CDR3 sequence is 14 residues long. CDR3 residues: CATSRAPESYGYTF. DNA of the CDR3: TGTGCCACCAGCAGAGCCCCAGAGAGCTATGGCTACACCTTC.

The chain carries TRBV25-1 and TRBJ2-1; TRBD2 aligns across 11 bases. Looked up from germline, CDR1 is MGHDK and CDR2 is SYGVNS. There are 15 residues in the CDR3. After removal of 7 bases from V and 11 bases from J, the junction contained 13 bases not matched to a gene. The CDR3 DNA sequence: TGTGCCAGCACCCGAAAGAGGGGACTAGCGGAACAGCAGTTCTTC. Protein: CASTRKRGLAEQQFF. The variable domain in full, with the rest retrieved from reference TRBV25-1 and TRBJ2-1, is EADIYQTPRYLVIGTGKKITLECSQTMGHDKMYWYQQDPGMELHLIHYSYGVNSTEKGDLSSESTVSRIRTEHFPLTLESARPSHTSQYLCASTRKRGLAEQQFFGPGTRLTVL.

This clone was found a few times. The rearrangement links TRBV7-2 to TRBJ1-1, with D possibly TRBD1 on 5 matching bases. The V and J ends lost 5 bases and 6 bases respectively, with 13 bases between them. This CDR3 has 13 residues. Germline V lookup: CDR1 SGHTA, CDR2 FQGNSA. The chain's CDR3 is CASSHPRGSEAFF. DNA for the CDR3: TGTGCCAGCAGCCACCCGCGGGGCTCTGAAGCTTTCTTT.

This clone occurred once. The chain joins TRBV11-2 to TRBJ2-7; tentative D call: TRBD1 (6 bases). Between the trimmed V and J ends, which lost 2 bases and 2 bases, there was a span of 16 bases. Germline values: CDR1 SGHAT, CDR2 FQNNGV. The CDR3 has 16 residues. Here the CDR3 DNA reads TGTGCCAGCAGCTTATCGGCGCAGGGGCCTACCTACGAGCAGTACTTC. Translated, it gives CASSLSAQGPTYEQYF.

V usage is TRBV5-1 and J usage is TRBJ1-2; D is possibly TRBD1 (5 bases). This CDR3 is 13 amino acids long. The germline V gene has CDR1 SGHRS and CDR2 YFSETQ. Trimming took off 5 bases at V and 2 bases at J, with 10 bases between the two ends. CDR3 amino acids: CASRRGVNYGYTF. The CDR3 DNA follows: TGCGCCAGCAGGCGAGGGGTGAACTATGGCTACACCTTC.

A note on this clone: The sample carries other DNA sequences with the same CDR3. The genes are TRBV30 and TRBJ1-5, with TRBD1 as a possible D gene (5 bases). Germline V gene data show CDR1 as GTSNPN and CDR2 as SVGIG (reference sequence). V lost 2 bases and J 13 bases, leaving 18 bases between the germline ends. This CDR3 comprises 13 residues. In DNA, the CDR3 is TGTGCCTGGAGTCGAGGGGCGGGGCGGCCTCAGCATTTT. Encoded protein: CAWSRGAGRPQHF.

The chain combines TRBV18 with TRBJ1-2; 10 bases map to TRBD1. The ends lost 6 bases at V and 2 bases at J; junction bases unmatched: 6. The CDR3 loop spans 15 amino acids. Germline V lookup: CDR1 KGHSH, CDR2 LQKENI. The CDR3 DNA sequence: TGTGCCAGCTCTCTCGGGACAGGGGTCAACTATGGCTACACCTTC. This codes for CASSLGTGVNYGYTF. The entire variable domain, with the rest obtained from reference TRBV18 and TRBJ1-2, is as follows: NAGVMQNPRHLVRRRGQEARLRCSPMKGHSHVYWYRQLPEEGLKFMVYLQKENIIDESGMPKERFSAEFPKEGPSILRIQQVVRGDSAAYFCASSLGTGVNYGYTFGSGTRLTVV.

The chain is built from TRBV19 and TRBJ1-4, with 9 positions matching TRBD1. V lost 7 bases to trimming and J lost 7 bases; unmatched junction nucleotides: 7. The CDR3 runs 14 residues. Germline-derived CDR1 and CDR2 are LNHDA and SQIVND (reference sequence). CDR3: CASTLDRGSEKLFF. The CDR3 DNA is TGTGCCAGTACTCTGGACAGGGGTAGTGAAAAACTGTTTTTT.

A remark on this clone: The sample holds other DNA sequences that translate to the same CDR3. The chain couples TRBV5-4 to TRBJ1-6; D possibly corresponds to TRBD1 (5 bases). The V and J ends lost 0 bases and 6 bases respectively, with 7 bases between them. This CDR3 comprises 14 residues. CDR1 SGHNT and CDR2 YYREEE come from the germline V gene (reference sequence). The DNA of the CDR3 is TGTGCCAGCAGCTTGGACAGGACTAATTCACCCCTCCACTTT. Protein sequence: CASSLDRTNSPLHF.

This clone appeared a single time. The V call is TRBV6-1, the J call TRBJ2-5; D is unclear. The V end was cut by 1 base, the J end by 5 bases, with 5 bases between. This CDR3 has 12 residues. Germline V gene data show CDR1 as MNHNS and CDR2 as SASEGT. This CDR3 is CASSEVGETQYF. The CDR3 DNA reads as TGTGCCAGCAGTGAAGTCGGGGAGACCCAGTACTTC.

This clone was observed once. The chain joins TRBV5-1 to TRBJ2-1, with 11 bases matching TRBD2. Per the germline V gene, CDR1 is SGHRS and CDR2 is YFSETQ. This CDR3 has 15 residues. V lost 4 bases, J lost 6 bases, and 6 bases stayed unmatched. DNA of the CDR3: TGCGCCAGCAGCCCAGGGACTAGCGGAACCAATGAGCAGTTCTTC. It is translated as CASSPGTSGTNEQFF.

The chain combines TRBV27 with TRBJ1-4; 7 nucleotides agree with TRBD1. Trimming cost V 5 bases and J 0 bases; bases outside gene matches: 9. The germline gives CDR1 MNHEY, CDR2 SMNVEV (reference sequence). The CDR3 has 17 residues. This CDR3 reads CASSPKGQSSTNEKLFF. The CDR3 DNA reads TGTGCCAGCAGTCCAAAGGGACAGTCTTCAACTAATGAAAAACTGTTTTTT.

The chain carries TRBV4-2 and TRBJ1-4; 8 bases agree with TRBD1. J was trimmed by 10 bases and V by 1 base; bases with no gene match: 11. This CDR3 spans 16 amino acids. Germline V gene lookup returns CDR1 LGHNA and CDR2 YNFKEQ. CDR3 region: CASSQATGTGTGKLFF. CDR3 DNA sequence: TGTGCCAGCAGCCAAGCGACCGGGACAGGCACGGGAAAACTGTTTTTT.